The sequence of this T cell receptor beta chain was determined in a study of cytomegalovirus exposure and HLA in healthy donors. Study conclusions and caveats: Earlier analysis found most TCR beta V segments productive about 87% or about 30% of the time.

Those who donated were healthy bone marrow donors. A remark on this clone: What it binds is unknown.

This CDR3 has 18 residues. The PCR contained 60 Vbeta and 13 Jbeta primers. In the source study's methods: In a later analysis, the count reached roughly 80 million unique TCR beta chains, with approximately 11 million shared. Data came from immunoSEQ multiplex PCR; TCRdb stores just in-frame clones and leaves some out. The V and J calls and clone size were taken over from that table, and D and trimming were inferred from the DNA. This sample yields around 120,000 clones, of which 77% are seen a single time; about 3.7% belongs to the top ten. The J gene is TRBJ2-7, the V gene TRBV12-2; the table's D call, TRBD2, was not checked against the DNA. TRBV12-2 is assigned pseudogene status. Source material: PBMCs. The origin of this receptor is a human donor in good health. The chain's CDR3 is CASRLDKGASGSFYEQYF. The CDR3 DNA reads TGTGCAAGTCGCTTAGATAAAGGGGCTAGCGGGAGTTTTTACGAGCAGTACTTC.